These 21 T cell receptor beta chains came from one sample sequenced in a study of CD8 T cells in Susac syndrome. Random hexamers served to reverse transcribe roughly 0.45 to 1 ug RNA. TCRdb passed the immunoSEQ multiplex PCR reads through MiXCR, listing each CDR3 protein once. The table records some 160,000 distinct CDR3 sequences, approximately 94% of them present only once. The sequencing input was CD4+ T cells from PBMCs. These TCRs come from a human donor with Susac syndrome.

The rearrangement joins TRBV12-3 or TRBV12-4 to TRBJ2-7, with D maybe TRBD2 (6 bases). The CDR3 is 11 residues long. The V gene lost 5 bases and the J gene lost 9 bases, with 11 bases spanning the gap. The CDR3 protein is CASSGPGGQYF. DNA for the CDR3: TGTGCCAGCAGTGGGCCCGGGGGGCAGTACTTC.

The rearrangement links TRBV3-1 to TRBJ2-1; D uncertain. Trimming took 1 base from V and 12 from J, leaving 7 bases between them. Germline CDR1 and CDR2: LGHDT and YNNKEL (reference sequence). CDR3 length: 11 residues. The CDR3 region is CASSQGWGQFF. The DNA for the CDR3 is TGTGCCAGCAGCCAAGGATGGGGGCAGTTCTTC.

V is TRBV29-1 and J is TRBJ2-7; 9 nucleotides align to TRBD1. The V gene end was trimmed by 4 bases and the J gene end by 3 bases; junction bases not matched to a gene: 7. There are 14 residues in the CDR3. Germline CDR1 is SQVTM and CDR2 is ANQGSEA. CDR3 sequence: CSVVGDRDLYEQYF. As DNA, the CDR3 is TGCAGCGTTGTGGGGGACAGGGACCTCTACGAGCAGTACTTC.

The gene calls are TRBV6-5 and TRBJ2-7; D may match TRBD1 or TRBD2 (5 bases each). Germline CDR1 MNHEY, CDR2 SVGAGI. The CDR3 extends over 15 amino acids. The ends were cut back, 5 bases at V and 2 bases at J, with 16 bases in the middle. Here the CDR3 DNA reads TGTGCCAGCAGTCCATCCGGGACGACGACCTACGAGCAGTACTTC. It encodes CASSPSGTTTYEQYF.

V gene TRBV6-1 combines with J gene TRBJ2-3, with TRBD2 identical over 8 bases. CDR1 and CDR2 from the germline V gene are MNHNS and SASEGT. Trimming removed 6 bases from V and 2 bases from J; junction bases left unmatched: 10. This CDR3 contains 16 residues. The CDR3 is CASSPRGLDNTDTQYF. In DNA, the CDR3 is TGTGCCAGCAGCCCCCGGGGACTAGACAACACAGATACGCAGTATTTT.

J is TRBJ2-1 and V is TRBV3-1; 12 positions agree with TRBD2. V trimming: 1 base; J trimming: 7 bases; junction bases outside the gene matches: 5. The germline CDR1 and CDR2 sequences are LGHDT and YNNKEL (reference sequence). There are 16 residues in the CDR3. CDR3: CASSQGLAGVMNEQFF. DNA for the CDR3: TGTGCCAGCAGCCAAGGACTAGCGGGAGTCATGAATGAGCAGTTCTTC.

This chain uses TRBV18 with TRBJ1-1; D is uncertain. Germline V gene sequence: CDR1 KGHSH, CDR2 LQKENI. V gave up 1 base and J gave up 5 bases, with 14 bases separating them. This CDR3 has 15 amino acids. This CDR3 reads CASSPRLPGGTEAFF. Here the CDR3 DNA reads TGTGCCAGCTCACCACGCCTCCCTGGCGGGACTGAAGCTTTCTTT.

The CDR3 is CSVGDQAYGYTF. The CDR3 DNA sequence: TGCAGCGTTGGCGACCAGGCGTATGGCTACACCTTC. The rearrangement uses TRBV29-1 and TRBJ1-2; unclear D gene. The CDR3 sequence is 12 residues long. Trimming removed 4 bases from V and 5 bases from J, with 11 bases in between. Germline V CDR1 and CDR2: SQVTM, ANQGSEA.

The chain carries TRBV20-1 and TRBJ1-1, with D unclear. Per the germline V gene, CDR1 is DFQATT and CDR2 is SNEGSKA (reference sequence). Trimming left V 5 bases short and J 3 bases short, with 13 bases between. CDR3 length: 13 residues. This CDR3 reads CSAGRGMDTEAFF. DNA of the CDR3: TGCAGTGCTGGACGAGGAATGGACACTGAAGCTTTCTTT.

V is TRBV24-1 and J is TRBJ2-1; 8 nucleotides agree with TRBD1. Germline V gene lookup returns CDR1 KGHDR and CDR2 SFDVKD. CDR3 length equals 17 residues. Trimming at V came to 4 bases and at J to 9 bases, leaving 16 bases not matched to a gene. The CDR3 spells CATSDPGTGASPGEQFF. As DNA, the CDR3 is TGTGCCACCAGTGACCCCGGGACAGGTGCCTCTCCGGGTGAGCAGTTCTTC.

V usage is TRBV3-1 and J usage is TRBJ2-3; D call uncertain. This CDR3 comprises 14 residues. Per germline, CDR1 LGHDT and CDR2 YNNKEL (reference sequence). V lost 2 bases and J lost 4, with 10 bases in between. The CDR3 coding sequence is TGTGCCAGCAGCCAACTGCCCAGCGCAGATACGCAGTATTTT. Its protein product is CASSQLPSADTQYF.

The rearrangement joins TRBV7-9 to TRBJ1-1; TRBD1 might be the D (5 bases). Germline CDR1 SEHNR, CDR2 FQNEAQ (reference sequence). V lost 1 base and J 4 bases, leaving 19 bases between the germline ends. The CDR3 length is 17 residues. This CDR3 reads CASSLDGSRGVATEAFF. The CDR3 coding sequence is TGTGCCAGCAGCTTAGACGGGTCCCGGGGGGTGGCCACTGAAGCTTTCTTT.

This clonotype was seen more than once but under ten times. This chain connects TRBV14 to TRBJ2-4; weak D call: TRBD2 (5 bases). The length of the CDR3 is 15 residues. The germline gives CDR1 SGHDN, CDR2 FVKESK. With 1 base removed from V and 0 bases from J, the gap between germline ends came to 7 bases. This CDR3 is CASSQVGLAKNIQYF. CDR3 nucleotide sequence: TGTGCCAGCAGCCAAGTCGGACTAGCCAAAAACATTCAGTACTTC.

V usage is TRBV12-3 or TRBV12-4 and J usage is TRBJ1-2, with D possibly matching TRBD1 (6 bases). With 5 bases removed from V and 14 bases from J, the gap between germline ends came to 15 bases. The CDR3 sequence is 11 residues long. The CDR3 protein is CASSPRQVLTF. The CDR3 DNA is TGTGCCAGCAGTCCACGACAGGTTTTAACCTTC.

V usage is TRBV20-1 and J usage is TRBJ2-5; perhaps TRBD2 as D (6 bases). The CDR3 loop spans 13 amino acids. Germline CDR1 DFQATT, CDR2 SNEGSKA (reference sequence). With 6 bases removed from V and 4 bases from J, the gap between germline ends came to 15 bases. DNA for the CDR3: TGCAGTGCCTTCCTACGGGGGAGAGAGACCCAGTACTTC. This codes for CSAFLRGRETQYF.

The chain links TRBV3-1 to TRBJ1-1; the D is unclear. Germline-derived CDR1 and CDR2 are LGHDT and YNNKEL (reference sequence). CDR3 length: 16 residues. The V end lost 1 base, the J end lost 8 bases, and 20 bases lay between the germline ends. The CDR3 DNA reads as TGTGCCAGCAGCCAAGGTATTGGTAATGAACGGAGGGAAGCTTTCTTT. Protein sequence: CASSQGIGNERREAFF. The whole variable domain, remainder taken from reference TRBV3-1 and TRBJ1-1, is DTAVSQTPKYLVTQMGNDKSIKCEQNLGHDTMYWYKQDSKKFLKIMFSYNNKELIINETVPNRFSPKSPDKAHLNLHINSLELGDSAVYFCASSQGIGNERREAFFGQGTRLTVV.

This chain uses TRBV11-2 with TRBJ2-7, with TRBD2 identical over 8 bases. V lost 6 bases, J lost 3 bases, and 7 bases stayed unmatched. Germline CDR1 reads SGHAT; CDR2 reads FQNNGV. The CDR3 is 14 residues long. The CDR3 nucleotides read TGTGCCAGCAGAAGATTAGCGGGACGCTACGAGCAGTACTTC. Its protein product is CASRRLAGRYEQYF.

J is TRBJ2-7 and V is TRBV7-6, with D unclear. Germline V gene data show CDR1 as SGHVS and CDR2 as FNYEAQ. The CDR3 consists of 11 residues. V gave up 2 bases and J gave up 6 bases, with 5 bases separating them. CDR3 nucleotide sequence: TGTGCCAGCAGCTTATTCGGCGAGCAGTACTTC. Translating gives CASSLFGEQYF.

In DNA, the CDR3 is TGCAGTGTCTCACCCGGGGAAAGGGAGAGCAGTGAGCAGTTCTTC. As protein: CSVSPGERESSEQFF. The chain has TRBV20-1 and TRBJ2-1; tentative D call: TRBD2 (5 bases). The germline CDR1 and CDR2 sequences are DFQATT and SNEGSKA (reference sequence). The CDR3 totals 15 residues. V was shortened by 7 bases and J by 9 bases, with 25 bases between the two germline ends.

The chain recombines TRBV2 with TRBJ2-3, with D possibly TRBD1 on 6 matching bases. There are 14 residues in the CDR3. Germline V CDR1 and CDR2: SNHLY, FYNNEI. V lost 5 bases and J 2 bases, leaving 11 bases between the germline ends. DNA of the CDR3: TGTGCCAGCAGTCAGGGGTCGGCCACAGATACGCAGTATTTT. Translation: CASSQGSATDTQYF.

CDR3 DNA: TGCAGTGCTACCGTACAGGGGGCGGACACCATATATTTT. It yields the protein CSATVQGADTIYF. The chain has TRBV20-1 and TRBJ1-3; 9 bases align to TRBD1. Losses at the gene ends were 4 bases for V and 8 bases for J; bases not matched to a gene: 6. The CDR3 spans 13 residues. Germline V gene lookup returns CDR1 DFQATT and CDR2 SNEGSKA (reference sequence).